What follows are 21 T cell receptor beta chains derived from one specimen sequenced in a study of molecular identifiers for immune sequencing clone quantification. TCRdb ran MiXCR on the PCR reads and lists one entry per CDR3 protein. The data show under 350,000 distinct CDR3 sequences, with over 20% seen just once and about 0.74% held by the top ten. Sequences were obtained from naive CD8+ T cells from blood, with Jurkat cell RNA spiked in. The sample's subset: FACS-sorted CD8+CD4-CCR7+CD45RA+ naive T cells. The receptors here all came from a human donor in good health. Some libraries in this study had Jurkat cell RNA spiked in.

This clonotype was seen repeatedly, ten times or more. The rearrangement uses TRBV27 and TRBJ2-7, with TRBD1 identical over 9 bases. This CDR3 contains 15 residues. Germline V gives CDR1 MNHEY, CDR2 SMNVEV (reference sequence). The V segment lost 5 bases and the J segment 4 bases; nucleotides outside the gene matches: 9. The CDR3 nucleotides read TGTGCCAGCAGTGTAAAAGGACAGGGGTCATACGAGCAGTACTTC. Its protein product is CASSVKGQGSYEQYF.

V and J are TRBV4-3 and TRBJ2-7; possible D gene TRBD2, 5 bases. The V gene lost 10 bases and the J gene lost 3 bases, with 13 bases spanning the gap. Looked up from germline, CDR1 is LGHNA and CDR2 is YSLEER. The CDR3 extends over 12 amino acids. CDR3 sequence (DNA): TGCGCCATCCCAAACCGGGGCTACGAGCAGTACTTC. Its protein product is CAIPNRGYEQYF.

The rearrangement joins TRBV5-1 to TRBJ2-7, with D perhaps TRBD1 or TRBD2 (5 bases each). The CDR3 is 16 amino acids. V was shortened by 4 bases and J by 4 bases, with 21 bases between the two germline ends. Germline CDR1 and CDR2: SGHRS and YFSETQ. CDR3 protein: CASSISGPAFSYEQYF. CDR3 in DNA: TGCGCCAGCAGCATATCGGGACCAGCGTTTTCTTACGAGCAGTACTTC.

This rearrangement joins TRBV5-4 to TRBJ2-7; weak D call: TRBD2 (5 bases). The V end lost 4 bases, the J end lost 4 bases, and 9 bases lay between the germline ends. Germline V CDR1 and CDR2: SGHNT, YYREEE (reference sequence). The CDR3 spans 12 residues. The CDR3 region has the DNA TGTGCCAGCAGCGACGAGGGTTACGAGCAGTACTTC. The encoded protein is CASSDEGYEQYF. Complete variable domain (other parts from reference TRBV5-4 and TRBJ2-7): ETGVTQSPTHLIKTRGQQVTLRCSSQSGHNTVSWYQQALGQGPQFIFQYYREEENGRGNFPPRFSGLQFPNYSSELNVNALELDDSALYLCASSDEGYEQYFGPGTRLTVT.

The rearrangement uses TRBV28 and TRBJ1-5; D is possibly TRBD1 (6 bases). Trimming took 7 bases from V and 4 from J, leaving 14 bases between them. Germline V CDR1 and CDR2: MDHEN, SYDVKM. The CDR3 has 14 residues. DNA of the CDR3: TGTGCCAGCATCATACAGGGATTTAATCAGCCCCAGCATTTT. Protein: CASIIQGFNQPQHF.

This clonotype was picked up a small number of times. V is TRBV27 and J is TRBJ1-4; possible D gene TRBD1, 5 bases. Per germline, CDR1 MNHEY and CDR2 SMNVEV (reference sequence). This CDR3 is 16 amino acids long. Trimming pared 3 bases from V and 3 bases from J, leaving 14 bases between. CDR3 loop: CASSFLGVQANEKLFF. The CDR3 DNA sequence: TGTGCCAGCAGTTTTTTGGGGGTACAGGCTAATGAAAAACTGTTTTTT.

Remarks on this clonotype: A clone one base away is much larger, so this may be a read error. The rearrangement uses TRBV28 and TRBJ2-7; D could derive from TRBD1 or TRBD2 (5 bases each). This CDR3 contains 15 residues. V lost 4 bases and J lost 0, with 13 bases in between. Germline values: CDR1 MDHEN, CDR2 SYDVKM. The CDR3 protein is CASSSGRRSSYEQYF. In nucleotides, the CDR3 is TGTGCCAGCAGTTCGGGACGGAGGAGCTCCTACGAGCAGTACTTC. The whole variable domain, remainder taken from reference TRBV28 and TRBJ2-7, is DVKVTQSSRYLVKRTGEKVFLECVQDMDHENMFWYRQDPGLGLRLIYFSYDVKMKEKGDIPEGYSVSREKKERFSLILESASTNQTSMYLCASSSGRRSSYEQYFGPGTRLTVT.

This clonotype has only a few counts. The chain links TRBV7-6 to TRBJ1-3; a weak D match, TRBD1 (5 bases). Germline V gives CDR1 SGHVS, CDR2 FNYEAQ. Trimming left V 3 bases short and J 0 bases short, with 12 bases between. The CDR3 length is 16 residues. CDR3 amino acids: CASSLSTGVSGNTIYF. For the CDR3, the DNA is TGTGCCAGCAGCTTGTCCACAGGAGTCTCTGGAAACACCATATATTTT.

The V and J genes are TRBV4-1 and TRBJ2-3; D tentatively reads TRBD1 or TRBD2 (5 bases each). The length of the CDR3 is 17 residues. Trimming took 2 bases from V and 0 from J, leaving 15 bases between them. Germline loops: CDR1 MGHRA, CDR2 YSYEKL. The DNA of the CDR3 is TGCGCCAGCAGCCAAAACCCTGGGGGATCTAGCACAGATACGCAGTATTTT. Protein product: CASSQNPGGSSTDTQYF.

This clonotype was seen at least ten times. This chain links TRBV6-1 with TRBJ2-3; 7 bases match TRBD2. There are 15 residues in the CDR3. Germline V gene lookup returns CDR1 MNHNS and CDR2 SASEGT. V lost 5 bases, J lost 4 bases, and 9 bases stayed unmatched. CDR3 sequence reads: CASSRLAQSSDTQYF. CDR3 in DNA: TGTGCCAGCAGTAGACTAGCTCAGTCGTCAGATACGCAGTATTTT.

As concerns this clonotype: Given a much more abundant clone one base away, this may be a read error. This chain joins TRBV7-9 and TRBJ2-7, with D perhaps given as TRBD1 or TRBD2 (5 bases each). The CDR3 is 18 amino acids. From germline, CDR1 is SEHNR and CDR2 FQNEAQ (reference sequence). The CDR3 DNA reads TGTACCAGCAGCCCCACCGGGGCAACGCCAAATAGAGCCTACGAGCAGTACTTC. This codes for CTSSPTGATPNRAYEQYF.

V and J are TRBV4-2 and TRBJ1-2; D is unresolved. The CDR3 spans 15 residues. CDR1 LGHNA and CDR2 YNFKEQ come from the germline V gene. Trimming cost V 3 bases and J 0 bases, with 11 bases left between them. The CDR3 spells CASSHLDGTNYGYTF. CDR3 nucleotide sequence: TGTGCCAGCAGCCACCTGGACGGCACTAACTATGGCTACACCTTC.

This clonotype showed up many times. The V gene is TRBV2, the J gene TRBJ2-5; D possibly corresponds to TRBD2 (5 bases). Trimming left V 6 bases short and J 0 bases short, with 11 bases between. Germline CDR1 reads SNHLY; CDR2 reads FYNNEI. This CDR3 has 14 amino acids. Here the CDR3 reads CASRTGGNQETQYF. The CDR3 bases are TGTGCCAGCAGGACCGGAGGCAACCAAGAGACCCAGTACTTC.

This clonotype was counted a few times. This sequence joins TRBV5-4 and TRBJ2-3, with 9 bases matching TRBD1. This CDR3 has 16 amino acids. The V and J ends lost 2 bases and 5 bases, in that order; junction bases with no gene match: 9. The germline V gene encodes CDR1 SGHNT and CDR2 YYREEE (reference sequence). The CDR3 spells CASSLSGTGLKDTQYF. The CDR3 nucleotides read TGTGCCAGCAGCTTAAGCGGGACAGGGTTAAAAGATACGCAGTATTTT.

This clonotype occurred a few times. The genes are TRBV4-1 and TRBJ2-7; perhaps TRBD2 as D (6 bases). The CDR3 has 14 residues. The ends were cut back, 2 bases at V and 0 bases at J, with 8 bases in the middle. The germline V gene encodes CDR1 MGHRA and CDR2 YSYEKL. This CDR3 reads CASSQTSLSYEQYF. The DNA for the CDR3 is TGCGCCAGCAGCCAAACTAGCCTCTCCTACGAGCAGTACTTC.

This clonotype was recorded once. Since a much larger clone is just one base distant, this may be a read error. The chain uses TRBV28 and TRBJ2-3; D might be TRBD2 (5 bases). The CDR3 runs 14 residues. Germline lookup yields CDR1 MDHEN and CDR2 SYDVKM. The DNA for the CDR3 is TGTGCCGGCAGTACTCGGACTTCCCCAGATACGCAGTATTTT. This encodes CAGSTRTSPDTQYF.

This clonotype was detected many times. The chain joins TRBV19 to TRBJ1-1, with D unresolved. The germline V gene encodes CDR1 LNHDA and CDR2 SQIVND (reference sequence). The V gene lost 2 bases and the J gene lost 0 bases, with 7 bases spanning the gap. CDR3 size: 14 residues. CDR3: CASSIRELNTEAFF. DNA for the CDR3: TGTGCCAGTAGTATAAGGGAATTGAACACTGAAGCTTTCTTT.

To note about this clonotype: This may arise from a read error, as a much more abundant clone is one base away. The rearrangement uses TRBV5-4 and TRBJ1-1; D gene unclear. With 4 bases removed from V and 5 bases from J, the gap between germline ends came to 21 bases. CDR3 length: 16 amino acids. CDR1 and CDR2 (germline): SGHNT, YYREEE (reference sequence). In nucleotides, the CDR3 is TGTGCCAGCAGCCGTTTCCGGCACAGTCCAGAAACTGAAGCTTTCTTT. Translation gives CASSRFRHSPETEAFF.

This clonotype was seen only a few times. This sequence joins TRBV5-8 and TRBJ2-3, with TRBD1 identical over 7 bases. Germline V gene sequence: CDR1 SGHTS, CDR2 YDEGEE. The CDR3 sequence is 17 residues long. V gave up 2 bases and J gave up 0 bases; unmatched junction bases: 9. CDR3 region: CASSFGTAIYSTDTQYF. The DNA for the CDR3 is TGTGCCAGCAGCTTTGGGACAGCAATATATAGCACAGATACGCAGTATTTT.

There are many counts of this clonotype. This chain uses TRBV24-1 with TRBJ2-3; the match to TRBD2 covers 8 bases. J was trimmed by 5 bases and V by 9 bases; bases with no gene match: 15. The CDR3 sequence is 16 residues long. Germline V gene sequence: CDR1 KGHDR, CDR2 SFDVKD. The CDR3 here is CATAPGGLGLRDTQYF. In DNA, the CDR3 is TGTGCCACCGCTCCGGGGGGACTAGGGCTCAGAGATACGCAGTATTTT.

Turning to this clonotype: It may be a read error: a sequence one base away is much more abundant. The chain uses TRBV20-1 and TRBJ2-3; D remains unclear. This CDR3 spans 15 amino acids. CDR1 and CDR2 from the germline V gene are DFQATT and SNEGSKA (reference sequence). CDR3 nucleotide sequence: TGCAGTGCTAGTTTTCCAGGTCGTAGCACAGATTCGCAGTATTTT. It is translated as CSASFPGRSTDSQYF.